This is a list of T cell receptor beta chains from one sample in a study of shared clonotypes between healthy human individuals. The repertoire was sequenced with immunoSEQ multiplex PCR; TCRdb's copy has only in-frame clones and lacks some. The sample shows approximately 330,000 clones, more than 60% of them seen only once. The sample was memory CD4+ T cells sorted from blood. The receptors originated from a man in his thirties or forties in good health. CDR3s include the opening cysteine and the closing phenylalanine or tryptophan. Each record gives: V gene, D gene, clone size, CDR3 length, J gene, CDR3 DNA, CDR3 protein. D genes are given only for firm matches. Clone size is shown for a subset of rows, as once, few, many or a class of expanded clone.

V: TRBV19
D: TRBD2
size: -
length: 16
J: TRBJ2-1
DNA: TGTGCCAGTAGTCCCGTAGCGGGAGGCTCCTACAATGAGCAGTTCTTC
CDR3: CASSPVAGGSYNEQFF

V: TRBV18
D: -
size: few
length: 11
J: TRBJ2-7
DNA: TGTGCCAGCTCGCTTAGTATGGAGCAGTACTTC
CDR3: CASSLSMEQYF

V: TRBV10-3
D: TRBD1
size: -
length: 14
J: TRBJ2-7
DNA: TGTGCCATCAGAATGGGACAGCCAGCCTACGAGCAGTACTTC
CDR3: CAIRMGQPAYEQYF

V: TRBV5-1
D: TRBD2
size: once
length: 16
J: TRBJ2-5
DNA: TGCGCCAGCAGCTTGGGTCTAAGGCGGGAGGGCCGGGCCCAGTACTTC
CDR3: CASSLGLRREGRAQYF

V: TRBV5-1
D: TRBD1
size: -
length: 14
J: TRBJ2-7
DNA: TGCGCCAGCAGCTTGTGGGACACAGGGGGCGAGCAGTACTTC
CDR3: CASSLWDTGGEQYF

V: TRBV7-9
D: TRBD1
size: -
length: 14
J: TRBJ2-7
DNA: TGTGCCAGCAGCTTAGTGCCAGGGGGCCACGAGCAGTACTTC
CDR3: CASSLVPGGHEQYF

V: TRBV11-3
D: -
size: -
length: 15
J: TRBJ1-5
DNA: TGTGCCAGCAGCTTTGGGGAGTATAGCAATCAGCCCCAGCATTTT
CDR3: CASSFGEYSNQPQHF

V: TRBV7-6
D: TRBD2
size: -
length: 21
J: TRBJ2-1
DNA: TGTGCCAGCAGCTTAGATATGGGGTCGTCAACTAGCGGGAATTCCTACAATGAGCAGTTCTTC
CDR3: CASSLDMGSSTSGNSYNEQFF

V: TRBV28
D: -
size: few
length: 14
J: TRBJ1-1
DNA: TGTGCCAGCAGTTTGTGGGGCAAGTTCACTGAAGCTTTCTTT
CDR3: CASSLWGKFTEAFF

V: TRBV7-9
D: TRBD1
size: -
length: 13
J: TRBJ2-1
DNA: TGTGCCACAAAGGGGGACAGTTACAATGAGCAGTTCTTC
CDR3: CATKGDSYNEQFF

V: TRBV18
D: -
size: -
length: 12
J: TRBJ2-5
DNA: TGTGCCAGCTCACCAGTGGAAGAGACCCAGTACTTC
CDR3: CASSPVEETQYF

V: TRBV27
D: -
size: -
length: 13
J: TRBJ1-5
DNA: TGTGCCACCGCAGGGGTTGGGGGTCAGCCCCAGCATTTT
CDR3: CATAGVGGQPQHF

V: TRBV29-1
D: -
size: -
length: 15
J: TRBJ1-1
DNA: TGCAGCGTTGAAGTGGGAGGGGCTGTGAACACTGAAGCTTTCTTT
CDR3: CSVEVGGAVNTEAFF

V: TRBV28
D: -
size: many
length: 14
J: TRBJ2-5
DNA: TGTGCCAGCAGTCGCCGGGTAGACCAAGAGACCCAGTACTTC
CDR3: CASSRRVDQETQYF

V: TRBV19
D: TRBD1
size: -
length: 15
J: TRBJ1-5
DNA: TGTGCCACGTCCCCAGGGGGACTGGGGAATCAGCCCCAGCATTTT
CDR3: CATSPGGLGNQPQHF

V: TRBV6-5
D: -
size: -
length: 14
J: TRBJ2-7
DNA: TGTGCCAGCAGTTCCGGTACATGGTCCTACGAGCAGTACTTC
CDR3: CASSSGTWSYEQYF

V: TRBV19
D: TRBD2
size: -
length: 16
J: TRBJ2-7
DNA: TGTGCCAGTAGTCCGGGACTAGCGGGAGCTTTCTACGAGCAGTACTTC
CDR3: CASSPGLAGAFYEQYF

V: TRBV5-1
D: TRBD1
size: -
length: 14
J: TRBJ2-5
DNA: TGCGCCAGCAGCCGAGACAGGGGGCAAGAGACCCAGTACTTC
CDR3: CASSRDRGQETQYF

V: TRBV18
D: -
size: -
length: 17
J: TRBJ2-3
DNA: TGTGCCAGCGCAACGCTCGCAGCGGGCCTAGCTCCAGATACGCAGTATTTT
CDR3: CASATLAAGLAPDTQYF

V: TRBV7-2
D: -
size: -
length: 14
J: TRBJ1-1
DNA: TGTGCCAGCAGCTCACGCAGGGAATCCACTGAAGCTTTCTTT
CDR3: CASSSRRESTEAFF

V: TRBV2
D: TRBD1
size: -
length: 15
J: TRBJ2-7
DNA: TGTGCCAGCAGTGAAGCGAGGACAGGGGCTAGAGAGCAGTACTTC
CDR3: CASSEARTGAREQYF

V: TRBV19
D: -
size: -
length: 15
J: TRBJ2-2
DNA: TGTGCCAGTAGTATAGCCGTCAGGAGGACCGGGGAGCTGTTTTTT
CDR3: CASSIAVRRTGELFF